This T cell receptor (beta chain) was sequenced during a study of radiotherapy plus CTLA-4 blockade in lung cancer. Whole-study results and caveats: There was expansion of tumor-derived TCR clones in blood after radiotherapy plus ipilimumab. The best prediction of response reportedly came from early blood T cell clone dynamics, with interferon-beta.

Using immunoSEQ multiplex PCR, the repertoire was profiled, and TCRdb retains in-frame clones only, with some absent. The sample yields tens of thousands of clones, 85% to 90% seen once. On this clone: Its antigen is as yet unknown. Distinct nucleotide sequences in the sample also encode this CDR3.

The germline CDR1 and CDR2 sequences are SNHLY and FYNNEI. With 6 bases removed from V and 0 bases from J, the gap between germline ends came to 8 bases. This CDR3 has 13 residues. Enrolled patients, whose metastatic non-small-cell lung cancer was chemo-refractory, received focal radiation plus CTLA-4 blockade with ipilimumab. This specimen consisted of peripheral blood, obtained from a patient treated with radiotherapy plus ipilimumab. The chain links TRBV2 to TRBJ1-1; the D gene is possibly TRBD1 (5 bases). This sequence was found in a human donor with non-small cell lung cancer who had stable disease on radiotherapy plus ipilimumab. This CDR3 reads CASSRGVNTEAFF. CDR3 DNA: TGTGCCAGCAGCCGGGGGGTGAACACTGAAGCTTTCTTT.